The present TCR beta chain was sequenced within a study of T cells after yellow fever vaccination. TCRdb re-called the 5' RACE reads with MiXCR, one entry per CDR3 protein. Found here are 300,000 to 350,000 distinct CDR3 sequences, around 10% of them singletons; the top ten hold roughly 3%. This CDR3 has 17 amino acids. CDR1 is LGHNA, CDR2 YSLEER, per germline. With 6 bases removed from V and 0 bases from J, the gap between germline ends came to 15 bases. The study, taken as a whole, reports: Contaminating bulk clonotypes could be abundant in FACS-sorted repertoires.

This clonotype was seen only a few times. No antigen is known for it. Material: CD4+ T cells sorted from PBMCs, obtained 45 days after the yellow fever booster vaccination. The receptor was derived from a man in his late teens or twenties who received the YFV17D yellow fever vaccine. This chain joins TRBV4-3 and TRBJ1-6, with unresolved D. This CDR3 reads CASREGSASSYNSPLHF. CDR3 DNA sequence: TGCGCCAGCAGGGAGGGCTCCGCAAGCTCCTATAATTCACCCCTCCACTTT.